This T cell receptor (beta chain) was sequenced in a study of neurological immune-mediated disorders. Ten or more counts support this clonotype. Germline CDR1 reads SEHNR; CDR2 reads FQNEAQ (reference sequence). The CDR3 has 14 amino acids. V gave up 7 bases and J gave up 5 bases; unmatched junction bases: 7. MiXCR, applied by TCRdb to the 5' RACE reads, yields one record per CDR3 protein. The table includes tens of thousands of distinct CDR3 sequences, roughly 4.8% detected once. The sequence derives from a man between 25 and 39 years old with multiple sclerosis. This chain joins TRBV7-9 and TRBJ2-7; 11 bases fit TRBD1. The sequencing input was PBMCs. The CDR3 nucleotides read TGTGCCAGCACCCCTGGACAGGGGGCGGACGAGCAGTACTTC. The encoded protein is CASTPGQGADEQYF.